One and the same sample provided the 30 T cell receptor beta chains below, sequenced in a study of PD-1 blockade in classical Hodgkin lymphoma. Time point given: cycle 4 day 1 (C4D1), after more than five weeks of nivolumab. Every patient had relapsed following autologous stem cell transplantation, and cohorts differed in brentuximab vedotin exposure. The CD4+ T cells used were purified from thawed PBMCs through magnetic negative selection. Using immunoSEQ multiplex PCR, the repertoire was profiled, and TCRdb retains in-frame clones only, with some absent. The sample yields about 27,000 clones, more than 80% seen once. Source: CD4+ T cells from blood, taken before the fourth cycle of nivolumab. The receptors stem from a human donor with classical Hodgkin lymphoma.

The rearrangement uses TRBV5-4 and TRBJ2-7; tentatively, D is TRBD1 (5 bases). The germline V gene has CDR1 SGHNT and CDR2 YYREEE (reference sequence). This CDR3 has 15 residues. The germline V and J ends were trimmed by 3 bases and 3 bases, with 16 bases remaining between them. In nucleotides, the CDR3 is TGTGCCAGCAGCTCAAACCAGGGAATATTCTACGAGCAGTACTTC. Translated: CASSSNQGIFYEQYF.

This clone has only a few counts. The chain employs TRBV6-5 and TRBJ1-1; tentatively, D is TRBD1 (5 bases). CDR1 is MNHEY, CDR2 SVGAGI, per germline. The CDR3 runs to 11 residues. V was shortened by 7 bases and J by 11 bases, with 14 bases between the two germline ends. The CDR3 spells CASTNGGYAFF. Written as DNA, the CDR3 is TGTGCCAGCACCAACGGGGGGTATGCTTTCTTT.

The genes are TRBV15 and TRBJ2-7, with D possibly being TRBD1 or TRBD2 (5 bases each). V was pared by 3 bases and J by 2 bases, with 11 bases between. The CDR3 spans 14 residues. Germline-derived CDR1 and CDR2 are LNHNV and YYDKDF (reference sequence). The CDR3 DNA reads TGTGCCACCAGCAGGGACGGGGCGACCTACGAGCAGTACTTC. As protein: CATSRDGATYEQYF.

The rearrangement uses TRBV7-6 and TRBJ1-1, with TRBD1 as a possible D gene (5 bases). The V end was cut by 0 bases, the J end by 6 bases, with 11 bases between. There are 14 residues in the CDR3. Germline CDR1 SGHVS, CDR2 FNYEAQ. In DNA form, the CDR3 reads TGTGCCAGCAGCTTAGCGGGGGGTAAGGCTGAAGCTTTCTTT. Its translation: CASSLAGGKAEAFF.

J is TRBJ1-2 and V is TRBV27, with D uncertain. Germline loops: CDR1 MNHEY, CDR2 SMNVEV (reference sequence). Trimming took off 5 bases at V and 5 bases at J, with 15 bases between the two ends. The length of the CDR3 is 14 residues. This CDR3 reads CASSPTTVGYGYTF. The CDR3 DNA is TGTGCCAGCAGTCCCACTACAGTGGGATATGGCTACACCTTC.

The CDR3 loop reads CASSSAGQGGNQPQHF. In DNA form, the CDR3 reads TGTGCCAGCAGCTCGGCGGGACAGGGGGGCAATCAGCCCCAGCATTTT. The chain employs TRBV5-8 and TRBJ1-5, with 11 nucleotides matching TRBD1. The CDR3 spans 16 residues. CDR1 and CDR2 from the germline V gene are SGHTS and YDEGEE. The J segment lost 2 bases and the V segment lost 3 bases, leaving 4 bases of the junction unmatched.

This clone was observed once. The chain combines TRBV29-1 with TRBJ2-7; 7 bases align to TRBD1. V lost 4 bases to trimming and J lost 3 bases; unmatched junction nucleotides: 6. The CDR3 has 13 amino acids. Per germline, CDR1 SQVTM and CDR2 ANQGSEA. The CDR3 bases are TGCAGCGTTGCCCGGACAGGCAACTACGAGCAGTACTTC. Amino acids: CSVARTGNYEQYF.

This clone appeared once. The chain is built from TRBV27 and TRBJ2-1; 7 bases agree with TRBD2. After removal of 2 bases from V and 15 bases from J, the junction contained 10 bases not matched to a gene. The CDR3 is made up of 13 amino acids. Germline CDR1 MNHEY, CDR2 SMNVEV (reference sequence). The chain's CDR3 is CASSLLAESFLFF. In nucleotides, the CDR3 is TGTGCCAGCAGTTTACTAGCGGAGTCTTTTCTGTTCTTC.

This chain links TRBV7-8 with TRBJ1-1; D unclear. This CDR3 region has 16 residues. CDR1 and CDR2 from the germline V gene are SGHVS and FQNEAQ. The V end was cut by 5 bases, the J end by 2 bases, with 18 bases between. The CDR3: CASSGRGRRENTEAFF. The DNA for the CDR3 is TGTGCCAGCAGCGGACGTGGGAGGAGGGAAAACACTGAAGCTTTCTTT.

The DNA of the CDR3 is TGCGCCAGCAGCCAAGAGGCACAGGAAAACATTCAGTACTTC. This gives the protein CASSQEAQENIQYF. The V call is TRBV4-3, the J call TRBJ2-4, with a tentative D call TRBD1 (5 bases). The germline CDR1 and CDR2 sequences are LGHNA and YSLEER. Trimming left V 0 bases short and J 5 bases short, with 8 bases between. The CDR3 spans 14 residues.

The CDR3 protein is CASSLQETQYF. In DNA form, the CDR3 reads TGTGCCAGCAGCTTACAAGAGACCCAGTACTTC. The V and J genes are TRBV7-2 and TRBJ2-5, with D unresolved. The V gene lost 2 bases and the J gene lost 2 bases, with 0 bases spanning the gap. CDR1 SGHTA and CDR2 FQGNSA come from the germline V gene. CDR3 length: 11 amino acids.

This chain joins TRBV6-1 and TRBJ1-2; perhaps TRBD1 as D (5 bases). Trimming removed 4 bases from V and 4 bases from J, with 10 bases in between. Per germline, CDR1 MNHNS and CDR2 SASEGT. This CDR3 has 13 residues. CDR3 amino acids: CASSGGHVYGYTF. CDR3 nucleotides: TGTGCCAGCAGTGGTGGACACGTCTATGGCTACACCTTC.

The rearrangement uses TRBV5-1 and TRBJ2-7; 8 positions match TRBD1. Looked up from germline, CDR1 is SGHRS and CDR2 is YFSETQ. The J segment lost 5 bases and the V segment lost 5 bases, leaving 3 bases of the junction unmatched. The CDR3 has 12 residues. The CDR3 is CASRQTGDEQYF. CDR3 coding DNA: TGCGCCAGCAGACAGACAGGGGACGAGCAGTACTTC.

This chain joins TRBV19 and TRBJ1-1; D is unclear. Looked up from germline, CDR1 is LNHDA and CDR2 is SQIVND (reference sequence). The CDR3 has 15 residues. V lost 4 bases to trimming and J lost 2 bases, with 14 bases between them. The CDR3 region has the DNA TGTGCCAGTAGTACAGCCGGAAGGGTTAACACTGAAGCTTTCTTT. It specifies CASSTAGRVNTEAFF.

V gene TRBV11-2 combines with J gene TRBJ1-2, with TRBD1 identical over 10 bases. CDR1 SGHAT and CDR2 FQNNGV come from the germline V gene. The length of the CDR3 is 15 residues. V lost 3 bases to trimming and J lost 5 bases; unmatched junction nucleotides: 6. The CDR3 region has the DNA TGTGCCAGCAGCTTCCCCGGGACAGGGGAGTATGGCTACACCTTC. This sequence encodes CASSFPGTGEYGYTF.

The V gene is TRBV7-6, the J gene TRBJ2-5; 7 nucleotides agree with TRBD1. V lost 5 bases and J lost 5; bases outside the gene matches: 5. This CDR3 has 13 amino acids. The germline gives CDR1 SGHVS, CDR2 FNYEAQ. CDR3 sequence (DNA): TGTGCCAGCAGCCTCGGACAGGTCGAGACCCAGTACTTC. It translates to CASSLGQVETQYF.

The rearrangement joins TRBV28 to TRBJ2-7, with 10 bases that match TRBD2. Germline-derived CDR1 and CDR2 are MDHEN and SYDVKM. This CDR3 region has 12 residues. V lost 9 bases to trimming and J lost 4 bases; unmatched junction nucleotides: 3. The CDR3 sequence is CASTTSGYEQYF. The CDR3 DNA is TGTGCCAGTACGACTAGCGGGTACGAGCAGTACTTC.

This clone has a single count. The CDR3: CASLKTPGQGFYGYTF. CDR3 nucleotides: TGTGCCAGTTTGAAGACTCCGGGACAGGGATTCTATGGCTACACCTTC. The chain joins TRBV19 to TRBJ1-2; 9 bases are shared with TRBD1. Germline CDR1 and CDR2: LNHDA and SQIVND (reference sequence). V lost 8 bases and J lost 4; bases outside the gene matches: 14. CDR3 size: 16 residues.

The chain joins TRBV28 to TRBJ1-1, with 10 bases matching TRBD1. The CDR3 sequence is 14 residues long. The germline V gene encodes CDR1 MDHEN and CDR2 SYDVKM. V lost 6 bases and J lost 1; bases outside the gene matches: 2. The DNA for the CDR3 is TGTGCCAGCAGCCGGACAGGGGGGAACACTGAAGCTTTCTTT. This gives the protein CASSRTGGNTEAFF. The full variable domain, its missing parts supplied by reference TRBV28 and TRBJ1-1, is DVKVTQSSRYLVKRTGEKVFLECVQDMDHENMFWYRQDPGLGLRLIYFSYDVKMKEKGDIPEGYSVSREKKERFSLILESASTNQTSMYLCASSRTGGNTEAFFGQGTRLTVV.

This rearrangement joins TRBV28 to TRBJ1-2, with no clear D. CDR3 size: 11 residues. Trimming cost V 5 bases and J 8 bases, with 9 bases left between them. Looked up from germline, CDR1 is MDHEN and CDR2 is SYDVKM. The CDR3 DNA reads TGTGCCAGCAGTCTACAAGAGGGCTACACCTTC. Translation: CASSLQEGYTF.

The chain links TRBV18 to TRBJ2-6, with 9 positions matching TRBD1. The CDR3 sequence is 18 residues long. J was trimmed by 0 bases and V by 4 bases; bases with no gene match: 7. Germline V CDR1 and CDR2: KGHSH, LQKENI. CDR3 DNA: TGTGCCAGCTCACTGCACAGGGGGCTCAACTCTGGGGCCAACGTCCTGACTTTC. This codes for CASSLHRGLNSGANVLTF.

The V and J genes are TRBV4-2 and TRBJ2-5; D may be TRBD1 (6 bases). Trimming shortened V by 0 bases and J by 3 bases, and 14 bases separated the two germline ends. The CDR3 is 16 residues long. CDR1 and CDR2 from the germline V gene are LGHNA and YNFKEQ. CDR3 DNA sequence: TGTGCCAGCAGCCAAGATCAGGGACATTCCAAAGAGACCCAGTACTTC. This gives the protein CASSQDQGHSKETQYF.

V and J are TRBV4-1 and TRBJ2-3; 8 nucleotides align to TRBD2. Germline-derived CDR1 and CDR2 are MGHRA and YSYEKL. The CDR3 is made up of 14 amino acids. V was clipped by 6 bases and J by 7 bases; unmatched bases: 9. The DNA for the CDR3 is TGCGCCAGCAGGAAGGCGGGAGGACAATATACGCAGTATTTT. Translation: CASRKAGGQYTQYF.

The V gene is TRBV29-1, the J gene TRBJ1-4; D perhaps matches TRBD1 (5 bases). Germline values: CDR1 SQVTM, CDR2 ANQGSEA. The germline V and J ends were trimmed by 4 bases and 0 bases, with 12 bases remaining between them. The CDR3 covers 15 residues. The CDR3 protein is CSVARDPATNEKLFF. The CDR3, as DNA: TGCAGCGTTGCTCGGGACCCTGCAACTAATGAAAAACTGTTTTTT.

The chain employs TRBV7-2 and TRBJ1-6; the D gene is possibly TRBD1 (5 bases). The CDR3 is 16 amino acids. Per germline, CDR1 SGHTA and CDR2 FQGNSA. Between the trimmed V and J ends, which lost 3 bases and 7 bases, there was a span of 16 bases. The CDR3, as DNA: TGTGCCAGCAGCTTTTCCCTCGGGGGGGGGAATTCACCCCTCCACTTT. It translates to CASSFSLGGGNSPLHF.

V usage is TRBV9 and J usage is TRBJ1-1; D call uncertain. Germline V CDR1 and CDR2: SGDLS, YYNGEE. The CDR3 is 15 residues long. Trimming shortened V by 6 bases and J by 0 bases, and 15 bases separated the two germline ends. The CDR3 is CASNPWSVMNTEAFF. The CDR3 nucleotides read TGTGCCAGCAACCCTTGGTCCGTGATGAACACTGAAGCTTTCTTT.

The chain combines TRBV19 with TRBJ1-2, with a possible D match to TRBD1 (5 bases). Germline loops: CDR1 LNHDA, CDR2 SQIVND (reference sequence). Trimming took 6 bases from V and 4 from J, leaving 15 bases between them. CDR3 length: 14 amino acids. This CDR3 is CASRATGLLYGYTF. In DNA form, the CDR3 reads TGTGCCAGTAGGGCAACAGGTCTCCTCTATGGCTACACCTTC.

For the CDR3, the DNA is TGCGCCAGCAGTCAACCTAGGACAGGGTTTCGGATGAACACTGAAGCTTTCTTT. The encoded protein is CASSQPRTGFRMNTEAFF. This chain links TRBV23-1 with TRBJ1-1; 8 nucleotides match TRBD1. TRBV23-1 is given ORF status, its function remaining uncertain. This CDR3 comprises 18 residues. With V trimmed by 2 bases and J by 0 bases, 11 bases remained unmatched.

J is TRBJ2-5 and V is TRBV2; D is unclear. The CDR3 has 10 residues. Germline V gene data show CDR1 as SNHLY and CDR2 as FYNNEI. V lost 10 bases and J lost 5, with 8 bases in between. CDR3 amino acids: CATQQETQYF. The CDR3 DNA follows: TGTGCCACCCAACAGGAGACCCAGTACTTC.

The chain links TRBV6-6 to TRBJ1-4, with 8 bases that match TRBD1. The germline gives CDR1 MNHNY, CDR2 SVGAGI (reference sequence). The junction had 10 bases not matched to a gene; V was cut back by 8 bases and J by 5 bases. The CDR3 loop spans 15 amino acids. The CDR3 coding sequence is TGTGCCAGCGGCGGGACAGGCAGAGGAAATGAAAAACTGTTTTTT. Its translation: CASGGTGRGNEKLFF.